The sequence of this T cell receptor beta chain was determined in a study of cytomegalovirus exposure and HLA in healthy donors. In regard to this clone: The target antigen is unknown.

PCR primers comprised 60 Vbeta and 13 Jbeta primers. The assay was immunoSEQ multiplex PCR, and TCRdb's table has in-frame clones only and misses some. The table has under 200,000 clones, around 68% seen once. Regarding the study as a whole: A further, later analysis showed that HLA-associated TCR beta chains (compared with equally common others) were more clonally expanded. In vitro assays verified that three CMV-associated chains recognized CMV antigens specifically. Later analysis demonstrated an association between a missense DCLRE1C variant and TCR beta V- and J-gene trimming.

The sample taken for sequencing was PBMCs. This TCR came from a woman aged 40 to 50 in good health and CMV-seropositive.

Here the CDR3 reads CASSLGGGARFF. The DNA of the CDR3 is TGTGCCAGCAGCTTAGGAGGGGGGGCCAGGTTCTTC. The chain recombines TRBV7-9 with TRBJ2-1; maybe TRBD2 (7 bases). This CDR3 has 12 residues. Germline V CDR1 and CDR2: SEHNR, FQNEAQ (reference sequence). Trimming shortened V by 1 base and J by 15 bases, and 13 bases separated the two germline ends.